This T cell receptor beta chain is from a study of shared clonotypes between healthy human individuals. Whole-study findings and limits: The study found lower generation probabilities in non-shared clonotypes than in those shared by all four donors.

Donors were Caucasian adults residing in Nashville, Tennessee, USA. Replicate PCRs for sorted subsets used around 200 ng DNA; this equaled tens of thousands of T cell genomes. Profiled with immunoSEQ multiplex PCR; TCRdb holds only in-frame clones, not every one. The sample has millions of clones; 85% to 95% are singletons. A word on this clone: Its antigen remains unidentified. Germline and junction disagree at one end, which may indicate a read error.

This CDR3 has 10 residues. CDR1 and CDR2 from the germline V gene are GTSNPN and SVGIG (reference sequence). The clonotype originates from a man aged 18 to 30 in good health. Sequencing was carried out using naive CD4+ T cells sorted from blood. Indicated subset: CD45RA+ positively selected. The chain recombines TRBV30 with TRBJ2-2, with D possibly called TRBD1 or TRBD2 (5 bases each). CDR3 nucleotides: TGTGCCTGGTGGGACCGGGGAGCTGTTTTT. Its protein is CAWWDRGAVF.